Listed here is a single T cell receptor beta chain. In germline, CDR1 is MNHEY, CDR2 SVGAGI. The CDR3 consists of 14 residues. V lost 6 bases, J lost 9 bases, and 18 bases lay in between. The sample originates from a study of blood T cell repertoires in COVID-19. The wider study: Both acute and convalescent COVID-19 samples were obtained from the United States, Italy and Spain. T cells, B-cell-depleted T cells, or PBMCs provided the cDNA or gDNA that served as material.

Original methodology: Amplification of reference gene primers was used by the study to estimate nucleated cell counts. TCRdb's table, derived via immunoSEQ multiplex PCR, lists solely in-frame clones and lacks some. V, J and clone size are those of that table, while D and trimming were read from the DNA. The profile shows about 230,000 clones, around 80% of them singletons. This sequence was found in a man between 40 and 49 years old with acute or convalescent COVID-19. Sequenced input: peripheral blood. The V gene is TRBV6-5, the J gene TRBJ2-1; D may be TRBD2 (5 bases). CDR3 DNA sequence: TGTGCCAGCAGGGTCCTTGGACGGAGGTCTGAGCAGTTCTTC. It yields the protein CASRVLGRRSEQFF.